This TCR beta chain was documented in a study of early T cells in non-severe SARS-CoV-2 infection. Overall study: Sequenced material consisted of bulk RNA (from unsorted whole blood), and chains were unpaired. Study-level points and caveats: VDJdb-based annotation leaned toward anti-spike CD8 responses and missed private and CD4 specificities.

Per the germline V gene, CDR1 is DFQATT and CDR2 is SNEGSKA (reference sequence). This CDR3 has 16 residues. About this clonotype itself: No antigen is known for it. An end of the junction does not agree with germline; a read error may underlie this.

Tagging with unique molecular identifiers was applied to individual cDNA molecules. TCRdb re-called the 5' RACE reads through MiXCR, storing one row per CDR3 protein. The sample lists 40,000 to 55,000 distinct CDR3 sequences; around 6.1% were seen once. The chain couples TRBV20-1 to TRBJ2-4; D not certain. This sequence was found in an adult who was a healthcare worker with PCR-confirmed SARS-CoV-2 infection or an uninfected control (not recorded which). Sequencing used whole blood, obtained at baseline. CDR3 sequence: CSAQDFSRTSKNIRYF. The CDR3 DNA follows: TGCAGTGCTCAAGACTTCTCAAGGACCTCCAAAAACATTCGGTACTTC.